This T cell receptor beta chain stems from a study of neurological immune-mediated disorders. Overall study findings and caveats: Private repertoires in all groups were suggested by the finding that expanded clones across subjects shared no CDR3 amino acid sequences. It was HTLV-1-associated myelopathy that showed the most TCR clonal expansion, while multiple sclerosis showed the least, falling below healthy controls.

This clonotype was recorded at least ten times. The antigen remains unidentified. Stated time point: longitudinal time-point 1 (baseline). The unsorted libraries had their origin in 2 million PBMCs stored at -80 C. TCRdb re-called the 5' RACE reads through MiXCR, storing one row per CDR3 protein. The sample contains some 49,000 distinct CDR3 sequences, about 9.1% of which appear only once. This clonotype originated in a woman aged 40 to 50 in good health. Sequenced material: PBMCs.

The CDR3 loop reads CASSLVGYNEQFF. CDR3 sequence (DNA): TGCGCCAGCAGCTTGGTCGGTTACAATGAGCAGTTCTTC. This chain connects TRBV5-1 to TRBJ2-1, with unresolved D. V lost 0 bases to trimming and J lost 4 bases, with 5 bases between them. The CDR3 length is 13 residues. CDR1 SGHRS and CDR2 YFSETQ come from the germline V gene.